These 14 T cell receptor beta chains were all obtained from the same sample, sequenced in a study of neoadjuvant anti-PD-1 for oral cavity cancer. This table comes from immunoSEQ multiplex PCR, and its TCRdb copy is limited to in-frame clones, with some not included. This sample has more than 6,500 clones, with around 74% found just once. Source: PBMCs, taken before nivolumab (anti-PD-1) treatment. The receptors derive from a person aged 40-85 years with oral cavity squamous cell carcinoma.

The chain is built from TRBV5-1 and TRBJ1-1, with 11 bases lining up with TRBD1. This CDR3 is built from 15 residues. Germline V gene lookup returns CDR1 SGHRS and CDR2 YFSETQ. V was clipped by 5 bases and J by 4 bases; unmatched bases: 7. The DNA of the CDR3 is TGCGCCAGCAGTCCCCTGGGACAGGGGGTCACTGAAGCTTTCTTT. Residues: CASSPLGQGVTEAFF.

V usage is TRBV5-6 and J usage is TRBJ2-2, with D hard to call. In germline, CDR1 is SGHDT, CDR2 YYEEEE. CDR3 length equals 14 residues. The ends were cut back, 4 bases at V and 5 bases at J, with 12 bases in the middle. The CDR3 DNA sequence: TGTGCCAGCAGCCCAGGACGGTCTACCGGGGAGCTGTTTTTT. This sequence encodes CASSPGRSTGELFF.

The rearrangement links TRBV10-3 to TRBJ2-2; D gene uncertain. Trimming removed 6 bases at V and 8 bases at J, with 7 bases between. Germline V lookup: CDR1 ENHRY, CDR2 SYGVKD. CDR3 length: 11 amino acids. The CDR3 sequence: CAIRSSGELFF. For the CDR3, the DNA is TGTGCCATCAGAAGCTCGGGGGAGCTGTTTTTT.

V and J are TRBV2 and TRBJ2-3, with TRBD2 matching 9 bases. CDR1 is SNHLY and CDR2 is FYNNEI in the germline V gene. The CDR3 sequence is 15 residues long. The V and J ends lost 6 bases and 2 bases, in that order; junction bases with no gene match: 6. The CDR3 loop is CASSVAGAFTDTQYF. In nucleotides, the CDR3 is TGTGCCAGCAGCGTAGCGGGGGCCTTCACAGATACGCAGTATTTT. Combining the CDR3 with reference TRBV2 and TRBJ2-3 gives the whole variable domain EPEVTQTPSHQVTQMGQEVILRCVPISNHLYFYWYRQILGQKVEFLVSFYNNEISEKSEIFDDQFSVERPDGSNFTLKIRSTKLEDSAMYFCASSVAGAFTDTQYFGPGTRLTVL.

The CDR3 is CASSLRQGSQETQYF. The CDR3 DNA is TGTGCCAGCAGCTTGCGACAGGGGTCACAAGAGACCCAGTACTTC. J is TRBJ2-5 and V is TRBV7-9; 8 bases fit TRBD1. The germline V gene has CDR1 SEHNR and CDR2 FQNEAQ (reference sequence). CDR3 size: 15 residues. V gave up 3 bases and J gave up 2 bases; unmatched junction bases: 5.

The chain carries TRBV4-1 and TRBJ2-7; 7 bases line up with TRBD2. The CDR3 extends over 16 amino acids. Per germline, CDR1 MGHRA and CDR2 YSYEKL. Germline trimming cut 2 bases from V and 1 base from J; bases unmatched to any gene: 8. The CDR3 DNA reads TGCGCCAGCAGCCAATCCCGGACTAGTCGGTCCTACGAGCAGTACTTC. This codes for CASSQSRTSRSYEQYF.

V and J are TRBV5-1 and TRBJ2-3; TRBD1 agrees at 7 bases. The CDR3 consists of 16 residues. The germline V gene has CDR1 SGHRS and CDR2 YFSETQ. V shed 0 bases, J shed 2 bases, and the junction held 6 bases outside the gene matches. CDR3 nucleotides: TGCGCCAGCAGCTTGGGGGCAGGGGGTAACACAGATACGCAGTATTTT. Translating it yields CASSLGAGGNTDTQYF.

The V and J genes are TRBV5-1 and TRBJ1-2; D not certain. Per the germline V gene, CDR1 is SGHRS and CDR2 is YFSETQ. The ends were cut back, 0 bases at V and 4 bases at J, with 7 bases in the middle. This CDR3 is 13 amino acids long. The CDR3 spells CASSLASGYGYTF. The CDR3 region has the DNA TGCGCCAGCAGCTTGGCGTCAGGCTATGGCTACACCTTC.

The CDR3 nucleotides read TGTGCCAGCAGCGTAGAGGGAAGCGTGGCAGGCCGGTGGACTGAAGCTTTCTTT. This encodes CASSVEGSVAGRWTEAFF. The genes are TRBV9 and TRBJ1-1; D gene uncertain. Germline CDR1 and CDR2: SGDLS and YYNGEE. The CDR3 covers 18 residues. The ends were cut back, 0 bases at V and 5 bases at J, with 23 bases in the middle.

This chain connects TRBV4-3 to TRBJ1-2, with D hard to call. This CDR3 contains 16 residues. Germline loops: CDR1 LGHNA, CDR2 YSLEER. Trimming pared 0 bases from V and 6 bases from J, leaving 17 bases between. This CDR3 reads CASSQDEDPAVDGYTF. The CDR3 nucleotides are TGCGCCAGCAGCCAAGATGAGGATCCCGCGGTTGATGGCTACACCTTC.

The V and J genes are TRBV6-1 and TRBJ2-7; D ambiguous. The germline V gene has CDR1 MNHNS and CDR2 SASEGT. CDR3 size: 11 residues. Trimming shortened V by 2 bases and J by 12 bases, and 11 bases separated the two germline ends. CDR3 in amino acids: CASSEWAAGYF. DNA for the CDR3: TGTGCCAGCAGTGAATGGGCAGCAGGGTACTTC.

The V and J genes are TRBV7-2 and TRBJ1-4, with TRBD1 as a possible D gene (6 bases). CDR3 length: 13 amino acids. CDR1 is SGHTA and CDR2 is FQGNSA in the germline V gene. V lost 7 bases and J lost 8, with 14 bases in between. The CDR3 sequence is CASTYSGTEKLFF. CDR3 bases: TGTGCCAGCACCTACAGCGGGACAGAAAAACTGTTTTTT.

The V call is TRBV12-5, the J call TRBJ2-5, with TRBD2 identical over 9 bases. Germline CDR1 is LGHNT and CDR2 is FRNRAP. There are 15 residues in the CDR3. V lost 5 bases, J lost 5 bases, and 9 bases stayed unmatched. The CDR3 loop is CASGPAGGRSETQYF. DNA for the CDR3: TGTGCTAGTGGTCCCGCGGGGGGGAGGTCCGAGACCCAGTACTTC.

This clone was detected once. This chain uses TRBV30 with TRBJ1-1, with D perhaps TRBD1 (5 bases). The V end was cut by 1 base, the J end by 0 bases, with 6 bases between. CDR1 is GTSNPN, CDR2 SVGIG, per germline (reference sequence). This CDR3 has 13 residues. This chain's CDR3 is CAWSEQVNTEAFF. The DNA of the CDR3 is TGTGCCTGGAGTGAACAGGTGAACACTGAAGCTTTCTTT.